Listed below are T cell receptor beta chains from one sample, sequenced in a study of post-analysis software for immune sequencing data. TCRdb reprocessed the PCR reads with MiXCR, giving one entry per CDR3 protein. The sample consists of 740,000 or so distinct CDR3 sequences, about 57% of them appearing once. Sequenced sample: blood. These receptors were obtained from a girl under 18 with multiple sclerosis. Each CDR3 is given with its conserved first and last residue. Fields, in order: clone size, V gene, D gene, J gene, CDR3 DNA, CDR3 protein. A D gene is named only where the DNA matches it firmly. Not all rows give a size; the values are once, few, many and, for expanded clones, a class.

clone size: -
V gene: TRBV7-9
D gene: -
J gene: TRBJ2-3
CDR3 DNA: TGTGCCAGAAGCTTATTAAACCTAGCAGCAGATACGCAGTATTTT
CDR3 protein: CARSLLNLAADTQYF

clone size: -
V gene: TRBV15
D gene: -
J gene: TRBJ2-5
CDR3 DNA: TGTGCCACCAGCAGACGGGGCAGGGCAGCCCAAGAGACCCAGTACTTC
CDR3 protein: CATSRRGRAAQETQYF

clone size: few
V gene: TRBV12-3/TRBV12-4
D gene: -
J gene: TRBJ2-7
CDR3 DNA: TGTGCCAGCACCCCAGGACCCAACATGGTCGGCGAGCAGTACTTC
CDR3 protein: CASTPGPNMVGEQYF

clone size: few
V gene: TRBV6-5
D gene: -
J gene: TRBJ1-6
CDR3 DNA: TGTGCCAGCAGTTACAGGGAGTTCGGTAATTCACCCCTCCACTTT
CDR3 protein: CASSYREFGNSPLHF

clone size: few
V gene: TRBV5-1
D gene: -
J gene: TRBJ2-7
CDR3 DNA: TGCGCCAGCAGCTGGGGACACCAGACCCACTACGAGCAGTACTTC
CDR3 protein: CASSWGHQTHYEQYF

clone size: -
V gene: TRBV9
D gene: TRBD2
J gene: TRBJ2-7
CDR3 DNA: TGTGCCAGCAGCGTAGAGGGGACTAGCGGCTCCTACGAGCAGTACTTC
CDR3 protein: CASSVEGTSGSYEQYF

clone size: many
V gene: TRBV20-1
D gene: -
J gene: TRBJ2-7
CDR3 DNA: TGCAGTGCTAGGGGCCCATCCTACGAGCAGTACTTC
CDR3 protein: CSARGPSYEQYF

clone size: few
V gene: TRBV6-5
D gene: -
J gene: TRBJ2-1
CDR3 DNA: TGTGCCAGCAGTTACTCGAGCGGAGCTAAAGAGCAGTTCTTC
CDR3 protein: CASSYSSGAKEQFF

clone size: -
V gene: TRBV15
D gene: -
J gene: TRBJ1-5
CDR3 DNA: TGTGCACCGGTGCAGGAAGTTTATAGCAATCAGCCCCAGCATTTT
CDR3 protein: CAPVQEVYSNQPQHF

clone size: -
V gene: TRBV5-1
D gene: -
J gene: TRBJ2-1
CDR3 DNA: TGCGCCAGCAGCTATACACCAGGACCCGCGGGGCAGTTCTTC
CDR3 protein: CASSYTPGPAGQFF

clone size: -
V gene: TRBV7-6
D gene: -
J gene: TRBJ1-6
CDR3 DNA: TGTGCCAGCAGCCCGCGCTTGGGGGGGAACTTACCCCTCCACTTT
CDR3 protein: CASSPRLGGNLPLHF

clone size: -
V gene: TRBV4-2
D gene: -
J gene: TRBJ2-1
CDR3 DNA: TGTGCCAGCAGCCAACCCCCGGTTCTGGGGTACAATGAGCAGTTCTTC
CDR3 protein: CASSQPPVLGYNEQFF

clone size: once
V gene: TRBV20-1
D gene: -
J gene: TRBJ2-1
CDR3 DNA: TGCAGTGCTACCATGAGGCTATTAGGCTACAATGAGCAGTTCTTC
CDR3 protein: CSATMRLLGYNEQFF

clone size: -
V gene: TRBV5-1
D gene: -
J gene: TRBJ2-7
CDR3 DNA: TGCGCCAGCAGCAGGGGCGCACCCTACGAGCAGTACTTC
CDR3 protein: CASSRGAPYEQYF

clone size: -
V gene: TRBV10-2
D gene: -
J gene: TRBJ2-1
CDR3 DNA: TGCGCCAGCAGTGAGTCGGAGCGCTCCTACAATGAGCAGTTCTTC
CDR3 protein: CASSESERSYNEQFF

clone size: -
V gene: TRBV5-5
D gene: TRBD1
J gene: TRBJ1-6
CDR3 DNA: TGTGCCAGCAGCTCTCTAGACAGGGGAAATTCACCCCTCCACTTT
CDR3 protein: CASSSLDRGNSPLHF

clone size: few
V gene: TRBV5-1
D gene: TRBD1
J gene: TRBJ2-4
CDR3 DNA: TGCGCCAGCAGCTTGAATCCCGACAGGGCTAGCATTCAGTACTTC
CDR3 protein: CASSLNPDRASIQYF

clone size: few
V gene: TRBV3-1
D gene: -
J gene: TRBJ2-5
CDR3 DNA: TGTGCCAGCAGCCAAGGGGCAGTTGGCGAGACCCAGTACTTC
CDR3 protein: CASSQGAVGETQYF

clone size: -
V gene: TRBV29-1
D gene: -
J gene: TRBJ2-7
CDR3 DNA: TGCAGCGTTGAGCCAGTAGGGGGACCCTACGAGCAGTACTTC
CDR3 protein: CSVEPVGGPYEQYF

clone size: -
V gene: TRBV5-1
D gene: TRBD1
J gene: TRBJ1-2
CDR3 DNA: TGCGCCAGCAGTTATGGACAGGGGAAAGGCTACACCTTC
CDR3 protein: CASSYGQGKGYTF

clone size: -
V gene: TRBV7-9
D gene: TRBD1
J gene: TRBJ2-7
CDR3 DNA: TGTGCCAGCAGCTTCGCGGACAGGGGACCACTTAAGCAGTACTTC
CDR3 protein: CASSFADRGPLKQYF

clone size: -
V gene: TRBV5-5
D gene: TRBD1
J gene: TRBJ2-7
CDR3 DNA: TGTGCCAGCAGCCACGGGGCCGGGACAGGGATTGCCGAGCAGTACTTC
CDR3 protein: CASSHGAGTGIAEQYF

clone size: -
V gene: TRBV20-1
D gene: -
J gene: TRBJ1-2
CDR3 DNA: TGCAGTGCTAGCCCGGCTCTCAGTCCGGGGGATGGCTACACCTTC
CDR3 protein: CSASPALSPGDGYTF

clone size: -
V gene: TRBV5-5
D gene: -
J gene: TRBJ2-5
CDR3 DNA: TGTGCCAGCAGCCCCGCGGGGTGGGGGTTGCAAGAGACCCAGTACTTC
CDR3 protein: CASSPAGWGLQETQYF

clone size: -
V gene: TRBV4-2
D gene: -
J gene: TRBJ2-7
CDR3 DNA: TGTGCCAGCAGCCAGGGGGTAGGGACCTCCTACGAGCAGTACTTC
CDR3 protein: CASSQGVGTSYEQYF

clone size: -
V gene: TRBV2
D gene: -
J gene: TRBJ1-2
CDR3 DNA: TGTGCCAGCAGTGAAGGCAGGGGATCCTATGGCTACACCTTC
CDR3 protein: CASSEGRGSYGYTF

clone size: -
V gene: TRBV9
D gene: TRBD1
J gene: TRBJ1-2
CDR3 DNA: TGTGCCAGCAGCGAAGGGGGCGACTATGGCTACACCTTC
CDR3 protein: CASSEGGDYGYTF

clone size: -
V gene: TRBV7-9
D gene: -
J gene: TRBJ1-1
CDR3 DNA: TGTGCCAGCAGCTTGGACAGCTGGAACACTGAAGCTTTCTTT
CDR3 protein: CASSLDSWNTEAFF

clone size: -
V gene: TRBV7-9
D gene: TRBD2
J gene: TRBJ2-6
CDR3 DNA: TGTGCCAGCAGCTTAGCGAGGACTAGCGGGGGACTCTCTGGGGCCAACGTCCTGACTTTC
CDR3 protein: CASSLARTSGGLSGANVLTF

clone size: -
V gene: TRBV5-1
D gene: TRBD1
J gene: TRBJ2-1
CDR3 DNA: TGCGCCAGCAGCTTGGCCCCAGGGGGATCGAATGAGCAGTTCTTC
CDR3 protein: CASSLAPGGSNEQFF

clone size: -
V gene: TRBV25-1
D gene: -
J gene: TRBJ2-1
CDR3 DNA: TGTGCCAGCAGCGCTTACAATGAGCGGTACTTC
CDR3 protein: CASSAYNERYF

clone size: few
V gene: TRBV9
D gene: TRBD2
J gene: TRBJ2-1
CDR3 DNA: TGTGCCAGCAGCGCGACTAGCGGGGGATACAATGAGCAGTTCTTC
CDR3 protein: CASSATSGGYNEQFF

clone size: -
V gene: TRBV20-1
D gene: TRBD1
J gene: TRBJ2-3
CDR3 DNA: TGCAGTGCTAGTCCCGGGACAGGAGGTCGGACAGATACGCAGTATTTT
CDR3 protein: CSASPGTGGRTDTQYF

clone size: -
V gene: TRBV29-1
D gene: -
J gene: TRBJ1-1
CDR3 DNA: TGCAGCGTCGCCGAGCGCGTGAACACTGAAGCTTTCTTT
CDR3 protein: CSVAERVNTEAFF

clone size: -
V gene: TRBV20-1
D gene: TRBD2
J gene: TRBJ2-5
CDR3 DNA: TGCAGTGCTAGAGATTACCCGGGACTAGCGGAACAAGAGACCCAGTACTTC
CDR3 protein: CSARDYPGLAEQETQYF

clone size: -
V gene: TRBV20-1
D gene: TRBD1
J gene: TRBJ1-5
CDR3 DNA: TGCAGTGCTAGAGTAGGGGCAGGGGGCAGCAATCAGCCCCAGCATTTT
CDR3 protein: CSARVGAGGSNQPQHF

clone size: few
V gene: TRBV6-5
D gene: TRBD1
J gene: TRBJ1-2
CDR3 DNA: TGTGCCAGCAGTCTGACCCAGGGGGGTAACTATGGCTACACCTTC
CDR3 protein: CASSLTQGGNYGYTF

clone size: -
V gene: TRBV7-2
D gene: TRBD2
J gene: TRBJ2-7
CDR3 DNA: TGTGCCAGCAGCCTGACTAGCGGACCCCTCGAGCAGTACTTC
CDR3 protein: CASSLTSGPLEQYF

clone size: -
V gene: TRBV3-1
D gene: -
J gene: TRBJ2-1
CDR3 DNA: TGTGCCAGCAGCTTAGGGCGGGACTCCTACAATGAGCAGTTCTTC
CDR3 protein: CASSLGRDSYNEQFF

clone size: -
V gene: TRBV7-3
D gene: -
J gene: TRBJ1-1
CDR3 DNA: TGTGCCAGCAGCGAATCGAAGTACACTGAAGCTTTCTTT
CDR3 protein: CASSESKYTEAFF

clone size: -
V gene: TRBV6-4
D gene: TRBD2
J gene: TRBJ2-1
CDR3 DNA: TGTGCCAGCAGTATTTCCCTAGCGGGTATAAATGAGCAGTTCTTC
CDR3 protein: CASSISLAGINEQFF

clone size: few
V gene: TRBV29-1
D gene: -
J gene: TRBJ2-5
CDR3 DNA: TGCAGCGTTGAAGATAGACAGCAGTACTTC
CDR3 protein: CSVEDRQQYF

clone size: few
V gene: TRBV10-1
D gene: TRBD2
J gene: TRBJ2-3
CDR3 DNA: TGCGCCAGCAGTGAGTCTGTGTCTAGCGGGAGACCAAGCACAGATACGCAGTATTTT
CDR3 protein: CASSESVSSGRPSTDTQYF

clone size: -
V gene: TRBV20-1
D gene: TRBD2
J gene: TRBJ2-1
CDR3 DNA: TGCAGTGCTAGAGATCGCCAGCGGGGGGCCTACAATGAGCAGTTCTTC
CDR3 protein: CSARDRQRGAYNEQFF

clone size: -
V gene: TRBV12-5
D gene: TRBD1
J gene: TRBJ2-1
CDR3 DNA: TGTGCTAGTGGTTTGGCCCGACAGGGGGGACACAATGAGCAGTTCTTC
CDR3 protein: CASGLARQGGHNEQFF

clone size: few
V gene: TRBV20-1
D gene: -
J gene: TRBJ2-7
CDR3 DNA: TGCAGTGCTAGAGGGGTAACTGGTGACGAGCAGTACTTC
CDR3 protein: CSARGVTGDEQYF

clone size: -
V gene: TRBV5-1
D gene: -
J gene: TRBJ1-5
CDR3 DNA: TGCGCCAGCAGTTTTGGTGGGGAACCATATCAGCCCCAGCATTTT
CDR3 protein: CASSFGGEPYQPQHF

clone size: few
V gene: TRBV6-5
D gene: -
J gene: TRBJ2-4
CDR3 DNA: TGTGCCAGCAGTTACGCCGGCAGGGGCAAAAACATTCAGTACTTC
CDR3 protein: CASSYAGRGKNIQYF

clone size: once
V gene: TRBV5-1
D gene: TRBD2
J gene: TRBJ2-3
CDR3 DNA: TGCGCCAGCAGCTTGGCAGCGGGGGGTTACACAGATACGCAGTATTTT
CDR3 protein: CASSLAAGGYTDTQYF

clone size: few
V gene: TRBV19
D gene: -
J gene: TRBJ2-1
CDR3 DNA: TGTGCCAGTAGTATCAGACCGTCGACCTACAATGAGCAGTTCTTC
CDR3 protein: CASSIRPSTYNEQFF

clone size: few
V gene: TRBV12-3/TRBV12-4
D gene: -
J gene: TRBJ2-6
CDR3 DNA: TGTGCATCTGGTGCAGCAGCCTCTGGGGCCAACGTCCTGACTTTC
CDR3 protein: CASGAAASGANVLTF

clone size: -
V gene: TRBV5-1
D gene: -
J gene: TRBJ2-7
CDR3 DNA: TGCGCCAGCAGCTACCATCTAGTTGGAACGTCCTACGAGCAGTACTTC
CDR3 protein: CASSYHLVGTSYEQYF

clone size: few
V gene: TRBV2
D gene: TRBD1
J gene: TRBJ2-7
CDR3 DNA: TGTGCCAGCAAGGGCCCCGGGACAGGCTCCTACGAGCAGTACTTC
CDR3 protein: CASKGPGTGSYEQYF

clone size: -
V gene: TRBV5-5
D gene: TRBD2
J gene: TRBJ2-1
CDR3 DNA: TGTGCCAGCAGCCCCTGGGGGGGAGAGGTAGCGGGAGGTTACAATGAGCAGTTCTTC
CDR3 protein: CASSPWGGEVAGGYNEQFF

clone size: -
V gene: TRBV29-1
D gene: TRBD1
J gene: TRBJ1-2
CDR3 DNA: TGCAGCGTTGACCCACATGCGGGACAGGGGTGGGGATTTGACTATGGCTACACCTTC
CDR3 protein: CSVDPHAGQGWGFDYGYTF